Below are 25 T cell receptor beta chains sequenced from a single sample in a study of blood T cell repertoires in COVID-19. Sequenced by immunoSEQ multiplex PCR; TCRdb stores in-frame clones only, minus some. The sample has roughly 360,000 clones; roughly 87% are singletons. Source material: PBMCs or T cells enriched from blood (not recorded which). The receptors stem from a woman in her forties or fifties who had recovered from COVID-19.

The chain is built from TRBV13 and TRBJ2-7, with 9 bases fitting TRBD2. With 2 bases clipped from V and 2 bases from J, the junction kept 4 bases outside the gene matches. The CDR3 loop spans 15 amino acids. Germline V gene data show CDR1 as PRHDT and CDR2 as FYEKMQ (reference sequence). CDR3 in amino acids: CASSLSQRGAYEQYF. The CDR3 DNA reads TGTGCCAGCAGCTTAAGCCAGCGGGGGGCCTACGAGCAGTACTTC.

The chain employs TRBV4-1 and TRBJ1-2, with 12 nucleotides matching TRBD1. Trimming at V came to 0 bases and at J to 1 base, leaving 6 bases not matched to a gene. This CDR3 comprises 18 residues. Germline V gives CDR1 MGHRA, CDR2 YSYEKL. The DNA of the CDR3 is TGCGCCAGCAGCCAAGATTTAGGGACAGGGGGCGGTAACTATGGCTACACCTTC. Its protein is CASSQDLGTGGGNYGYTF.

The J gene is TRBJ1-3, the V gene TRBV4-3; no firm D call. The CDR3 is 15 amino acids. The ends were cut back, 0 bases at V and 3 bases at J, with 9 bases in the middle. Germline loops: CDR1 LGHNA, CDR2 YSLEER. The CDR3 DNA is TGCGCCAGCAGCCAAGATGAGAGGAGTGGAAACACCATATATTTT. As protein: CASSQDERSGNTIYF.

The chain carries TRBV3-1 (or the pseudogene TRBV3-2) and TRBJ1-2; the D gene is possibly TRBD1 (5 bases). This CDR3 has 15 amino acids. V lost 1 base, J lost 2 bases, and 11 bases lay in between. Per germline, CDR1 LGHDT and CDR2 YNNKEL (reference sequence). DNA of the CDR3: TGTGCCAGCAGCCAAGTGAGTCGGGGGAACTATGGCTACACCTTC. It specifies CASSQVSRGNYGYTF.

The chain uses TRBV11-3 and TRBJ2-4; TRBD1 might be the D (6 bases). The CDR3 covers 16 residues. Trimming left V 5 bases short and J 0 bases short, with 14 bases between. CDR1 and CDR2 (germline): SGHNT, YENEEA. The CDR3 nucleotides are TGTGCCAGCAGCCGAAGGGTACAGGGAGCCAAAAACATTCAGTACTTC. This codes for CASSRRVQGAKNIQYF.

This chain connects TRBV19 to TRBJ2-3; 10 bases agree with TRBD1. Looked up from germline, CDR1 is LNHDA and CDR2 is SQIVND (reference sequence). The trim removed 5 bases at V and 1 base at J, leaving 3 bases unmatched. The CDR3 totals 15 residues. This CDR3 reads CASSWGTGGTDTQYF. The CDR3 DNA is TGTGCCAGTAGTTGGGGGACAGGGGGCACAGATACGCAGTATTTT.

On this clone itself: Other DNA sequences in this sample translate to the same CDR3. This rearrangement joins TRBV7-2 to TRBJ1-3, with D uncertain. Per germline, CDR1 SGHTA and CDR2 FQGNSA. V shed 5 bases and J shed 0 bases, with 8 bases lying between them. The length of the CDR3 is 14 residues. The CDR3 bases are TGTGCCAGCAGCCTTCGTAGCTCTGGAAACACCATATATTTT. Protein product: CASSLRSSGNTIYF.

This clone was recorded many times. The J gene is TRBJ1-5, the V gene TRBV19; perhaps TRBD1 as D (5 bases). Germline V lookup: CDR1 LNHDA, CDR2 SQIVND (reference sequence). V was pared by 8 bases and J by 0 bases, with 14 bases between. CDR3 size: 15 residues. The CDR3 loop is CASPDRPYSNQPQHF. Written as DNA, the CDR3 is TGTGCCAGTCCCGACAGACCTTATAGCAATCAGCCCCAGCATTTT. The full variable domain, completed using reference TRBV19 and TRBJ1-5, is DGGITQSPKYLFRKEGQNVTLSCEQNLNHDAMYWYRQDPGQGLRLIYYSQIVNDFQKGDIAEGYSVSREKKESFPLTVTSAQKNPTAFYLCASPDRPYSNQPQHFGDGTRLSIL.

The J gene is TRBJ1-2, the V gene TRBV4-2; 9 nucleotides match TRBD1. With V trimmed by 2 bases and J by 3 bases, 4 bases remained unmatched. CDR3 length: 15 amino acids. The germline CDR1 and CDR2 sequences are LGHNA and YNFKEQ. CDR3 amino acids: CASSQPGQGYYGYTF. In DNA, the CDR3 is TGTGCCAGCAGCCAACCGGGACAGGGTTACTATGGCTACACCTTC.

This clone came up once. The rearrangement joins TRBV5-6 to TRBJ1-5, with D uncertain. The V gene's germline CDR1 is SGHDT and CDR2 YYEEEE. The CDR3 loop spans 15 amino acids. Trimming pared 0 bases from V and 0 bases from J, leaving 7 bases between. The CDR3 protein is CASSLVGDSNQPQHF. CDR3 DNA sequence: TGTGCCAGCAGCTTGGTCGGAGATAGCAATCAGCCCCAGCATTTT.

This clone appeared a few times. This chain connects TRBV11-3 to TRBJ2-6; the match to TRBD2 covers 7 bases. There are 18 residues in the CDR3. V lost 1 base and J lost 0; bases outside the gene matches: 6. Germline V gives CDR1 SGHNT, CDR2 YENEEA. Here the CDR3 DNA reads TGTGCCAGCAGCTTAGGAGCGGGGTCGGACTCTGGGGCCAACGTCCTGACTTTC. Amino acid sequence: CASSLGAGSDSGANVLTF.

This clone has just a few counts. The chain is built from TRBV12-3 or TRBV12-4 and TRBJ1-4, with D hard to call. Trimming took 2 bases from V and 14 from J, leaving 15 bases between them. This CDR3 spans 13 amino acids. The CDR3 bases are TGTGCCAGCAGTTTATCAGATCGGAGGGTTCTGTTTTTT. It specifies CASSLSDRRVLFF.

The chain employs TRBV5-1 and TRBJ1-1; D is possibly TRBD1 (5 bases). Germline values: CDR1 SGHRS, CDR2 YFSETQ. The CDR3 covers 15 residues. The V gene lost 3 bases and the J gene lost 6 bases, with 18 bases spanning the gap. CDR3 protein: CASSSQGFKGSEAFF. The CDR3, as DNA: TGCGCCAGCAGCTCCCAGGGATTTAAGGGGTCTGAAGCTTTCTTT. The variable domain in full, with the rest retrieved from reference TRBV5-1 and TRBJ1-1, is KAGVTQTPRYLIKTRGQQVTLSCSPISGHRSVSWYQQTPGQGLQFLFEYFSETQRNKGNFPGRFSGRQFSNSRSEMNVSTLELGDSALYLCASSSQGFKGSEAFFGQGTRLTVV.

This rearrangement joins TRBV19 to TRBJ1-6; 12 bases fit TRBD1. V was pared by 3 bases and J by 8 bases, with 5 bases of the junction left unmatched. CDR1 is LNHDA, CDR2 SQIVND, per germline (reference sequence). This CDR3 contains 16 residues. The CDR3 sequence: CASSIPGTGGDSPLHF. As DNA, the CDR3 is TGTGCCAGTAGTATCCCCGGGACAGGGGGCGATTCACCCCTCCACTTT. The full variable domain, in which reference TRBV19 and TRBJ1-6 provide the parts outside the CDR3, is DGGITQSPKYLFRKEGQNVTLSCEQNLNHDAMYWYRQDPGQGLRLIYYSQIVNDFQKGDIAEGYSVSREKKESFPLTVTSAQKNPTAFYLCASSIPGTGGDSPLHFGNGTRLTVT.

The CDR3 sequence: CASSFRQETQYF. The CDR3 nucleotides read TGTGCCAGCAGCTTCCGCCAAGAGACCCAGTACTTC. The genes are TRBV7-9 and TRBJ2-5; D uncertain. Trimming cost V 3 bases and J 1 base, with 3 bases left between them. The germline CDR1 and CDR2 sequences are SEHNR and FQNEAQ (reference sequence). CDR3 length: 12 residues.

The genes are TRBV9 and TRBJ2-1, with 9 bases aligning to TRBD1. Germline values: CDR1 SGDLS, CDR2 YYNGEE. The junction had 4 bases not matched to a gene; V was cut back by 4 bases and J by 8 bases. CDR3 length: 13 residues. The CDR3 nucleotides are TGTGCCAGCAGCCTGGACAGGGGACATGAGCAGTTCTTC. Protein: CASSLDRGHEQFF.

V usage is TRBV7-2 and J usage is TRBJ2-5; D is possibly TRBD2 (6 bases). The CDR3 has 17 amino acids. The germline V and J ends were trimmed by 2 bases and 2 bases, with 18 bases remaining between them. The germline CDR1 and CDR2 sequences are SGHTA and FQGNSA. In DNA form, the CDR3 reads TGTGCCAGCAGCTTATCCGCTGGCGGGGTGGGACAAGAGACCCAGTACTTC. Protein product: CASSLSAGGVGQETQYF. Together with reference TRBV7-2 and TRBJ2-5, the CDR3 gives the full variable domain: GAGVSQSPSNKVTEKGKDVELRCDPISGHTALYWYRQSLGQGLEFLIYFQGNSAPDKSGLPSDRFSAERTGGSVSTLTIQRTQQEDSAVYLCASSLSAGGVGQETQYFGPGTRLLVL.

This clone appeared once. The genes are TRBV12-5 and TRBJ2-5, with D possibly matching TRBD2 (5 bases). The CDR3 covers 13 residues. The germline gives CDR1 LGHNT, CDR2 FRNRAP. V was pared by 3 bases and J by 5 bases, with 10 bases between. CDR3 residues: CASGFEGGETQYF. In DNA, the CDR3 is TGTGCTAGTGGTTTTGAAGGCGGGGAGACCCAGTACTTC.

The V call is TRBV11-2, the J call TRBJ2-1, with 7 bases lining up with TRBD2. The CDR3 covers 16 residues. Germline V lookup: CDR1 SGHAT, CDR2 FQNNGV. With 1 base clipped from V and 7 bases from J, the junction kept 10 bases outside the gene matches. The CDR3, as DNA: TGTGCCAGCAGCTTAGCGGTGCGGGAGATTCGGAATGAGCAGTTCTTC. It translates to CASSLAVREIRNEQFF.

The genes are TRBV27 and TRBJ2-5, with a possible D match to TRBD1 (6 bases). Germline V gene data show CDR1 as MNHEY and CDR2 as SMNVEV (reference sequence). Trimming pared 2 bases from V and 5 bases from J, leaving 15 bases between. The CDR3 is 15 residues long. The CDR3 reads CASSLRGGQGETQYF. The CDR3, as DNA: TGTGCCAGCAGTTTACGTGGGGGCCAGGGGGAGACCCAGTACTTC.

This rearrangement joins TRBV4-3 to TRBJ1-4; D may be TRBD1 (5 bases). Germline V lookup: CDR1 LGHNA, CDR2 YSLEER. This CDR3 has 15 amino acids. The V and J ends lost 3 bases and 12 bases respectively, with 20 bases between them. The CDR3 is CASSHQPWRGSELFF. CDR3 coding DNA: TGCGCCAGCAGCCATCAACCGTGGAGGGGATCGGAACTGTTTTTT.

This clone has only a few counts. This CDR3 is also generated by other DNA sequences in the sample. The chain couples TRBV5-5 to TRBJ1-6; possibly TRBD1 for D (6 bases). CDR1 is SGHKS, CDR2 YYEKEE, per germline (reference sequence). V was cut by 0 bases and J by 7 bases, with 8 bases left in between. This CDR3 has 14 amino acids. This CDR3 reads CASSLGQGNSPLHF. For the CDR3, the DNA is TGTGCCAGCAGCTTGGGCCAGGGGAATTCACCCCTCCACTTT.

The CDR3 nucleotides read TGCAGCCACTCCCTCGGGTTGCTAGAGGAGCAGTTCTTC. This encodes CSHSLGLLEEQFF. The rearrangement joins TRBV29-1 to TRBJ2-1; no reliable D call. Germline assignment: CDR1 SQVTM and CDR2 ANQGSEA. The V end lost 8 bases, the J end lost 10 bases, and 21 bases lay between the germline ends. The CDR3 is 13 amino acids.

The rearrangement links TRBV6-1 to TRBJ1-1; 7 nucleotides line up with TRBD1. Germline lookup yields CDR1 MNHNS and CDR2 SASEGT. The CDR3 consists of 16 residues. V shed 4 bases and J 2 bases; nucleotides not matched to a gene: 10. CDR3 in amino acids: CASSVPGGQDNTEAFF. CDR3 DNA sequence: TGTGCCAGCAGTGTGCCTGGTGGACAGGACAACACTGAAGCTTTCTTT.

The chain joins TRBV27 to TRBJ2-3; 7 bases fit TRBD2. Trimming removed 8 bases from V and 1 base from J; junction bases left unmatched: 6. CDR1 and CDR2 from the germline V gene are MNHEY and SMNVEV (reference sequence). This CDR3 has 14 amino acids. The CDR3 DNA sequence: TGTGCCAGCCAGGCGGGAGTTGGCACAGATACGCAGTATTTT. Translated, it gives CASQAGVGTDTQYF.